These 27 T cell receptor beta chains originate from one sample sequenced in a study of OX40 agonist ivuxolimab in advanced cancers. Profiled with immunoSEQ multiplex PCR; TCRdb holds only in-frame clones, not every one. The data show 75,000 to 80,000 clones, roughly 84% seen once. The sample consisted of CD4+ or CD8+ T cells sorted from blood, taken in a trial of the OX40 agonist ivuxolimab. The source of these receptors is an adult with an advanced solid tumor such as melanoma, head and neck, liver or kidney cancer.

The rearrangement uses TRBV25-1 and TRBJ1-1, with TRBD1 matching 11 bases. The germline CDR1 and CDR2 sequences are MGHDK and SYGVNS. J lost 4 bases, V lost 4 bases, and 5 bases had no gene match. The CDR3 is 15 residues long. CDR3 nucleotides: TGTGCCAGCAGTGGGGACAGGGGGGAGGGCACTGAAGCTTTCTTT. This gives the protein CASSGDRGEGTEAFF.

The chain is built from TRBV9 and TRBJ1-3; D is undetermined. Germline V gives CDR1 SGDLS, CDR2 YYNGEE. V was cut by 0 bases and J by 1 base, with 2 bases left in between. CDR3 length: 13 residues. Written as DNA, the CDR3 is TGTGCCAGCAGCGTAGCGTCTGGAAACACCATATATTTT. It yields the protein CASSVASGNTIYF.

The CDR3 nucleotides are TGTGCCAGCAGTTACTGGGGGCTCAGCACAGATACGCAGTATTTT. The encoded protein is CASSYWGLSTDTQYF. The rearrangement joins TRBV6-6 to TRBJ2-3, with a possible D match to TRBD1 (6 bases). Trimming removed 1 base from V and 0 bases from J, with 8 bases in between. Germline CDR1 MNHNY, CDR2 SVGAGI (reference sequence). The CDR3 has 15 residues.

V usage is TRBV7-2 and J usage is TRBJ1-1; 7 positions agree with TRBD1. This CDR3 is 12 amino acids long. J gave up 8 bases and V 4 bases, and 4 bases lay outside the gene matches. CDR1 is SGHTA, CDR2 FQGNSA, per germline. The CDR3 here is CASSSDRVEAFF. DNA of the CDR3: TGTGCCAGCAGCTCCGACAGGGTCGAAGCTTTCTTT.

V and J are TRBV28 and TRBJ2-1; the match to TRBD1 covers 11 bases. The germline V gene has CDR1 MDHEN and CDR2 SYDVKM. The V gene end was trimmed by 2 bases and the J gene end by 4 bases; junction bases not matched to a gene: 1. This CDR3 region has 15 residues. The CDR3 protein is CASSLGTGGYNEQFF. The CDR3 bases are TGTGCCAGCAGTTTAGGGACAGGGGGATACAATGAGCAGTTCTTC.

The gene calls are TRBV5-1 and TRBJ2-2, with TRBD1 as a possible D gene (6 bases). This CDR3 is 16 amino acids long. V was shortened by 4 bases and J by 1 base, with 14 bases between the two germline ends. Per the germline V gene, CDR1 is SGHRS and CDR2 is YFSETQ. The chain's CDR3 is CASSALVTGNTGELFF. The CDR3 coding sequence is TGCGCCAGCAGCGCCCTAGTGACAGGGAACACCGGGGAGCTGTTTTTT.

The table lists this clone with a few counts. Other DNA sequences in the same sample also yield this CDR3. The V and J genes are TRBV18 and TRBJ2-7; D remains ambiguous. Germline values: CDR1 KGHSH, CDR2 LQKENI. Trimming pared 3 bases from V and 3 bases from J, leaving 6 bases between. The CDR3 has 12 residues. CDR3 residues: CASSPGIYEQYF. The CDR3 coding sequence is TGTGCCAGCTCACCGGGCATCTACGAGCAGTACTTC. Based on the CDR3 plus reference TRBV18 and TRBJ2-7, the full variable domain is NAGVMQNPRHLVRRRGQEARLRCSPMKGHSHVYWYRQLPEEGLKFMVYLQKENIIDESGMPKERFSAEFPKEGPSILRIQQVVRGDSAAYFCASSPGIYEQYFGPGTRLTVT.

With regard to this clone: This CDR3 is also generated by other DNA sequences in the sample. This chain joins TRBV9 and TRBJ2-3; no firm D call. The CDR3 has 11 amino acids. CDR1 and CDR2 (germline): SGDLS, YYNGEE. Between the trimmed V and J ends, which lost 0 bases and 5 bases, there was a span of 1 base. The DNA for the CDR3 is TGTGCCAGCAGCGTAGGAGATACGCAGTATTTT. Translation: CASSVGDTQYF.

The chain couples TRBV6-4 to TRBJ2-3; D unresolved. In germline, CDR1 is MRHNA, CDR2 SNTAGT. There are 14 residues in the CDR3. V shed 4 bases and J shed 0 bases, with 8 bases lying between them. CDR3 sequence reads: CASSGAGSTDTQYF. The CDR3 nucleotides read TGTGCCAGCAGTGGAGCCGGAAGCACAGATACGCAGTATTTT.

This chain joins TRBV9 and TRBJ1-2, with D possibly matching TRBD1 (5 bases). V shed 0 bases and J shed 8 bases, with 17 bases lying between them. Germline CDR1 reads SGDLS; CDR2 reads YYNGEE. The CDR3 consists of 15 residues. The CDR3 protein is CASSVDPGLQWGYTF. In DNA form, the CDR3 reads TGTGCCAGCAGCGTAGATCCAGGGCTCCAGTGGGGCTACACCTTC.

The chain links TRBV19 to TRBJ2-7; 10 bases line up with TRBD2. V dropped 6 bases and J dropped 3; count of bases not matched to a gene: 8. The CDR3 contains 15 residues. In germline, CDR1 is LNHDA, CDR2 SQIVND (reference sequence). The CDR3 protein is CASRDIKRGGYEQYF. The CDR3 DNA reads TGTGCCAGTAGAGACATAAAGCGGGGGGGCTACGAGCAGTACTTC.

The V gene is TRBV18, the J gene TRBJ1-5, with D possibly matching TRBD1 (5 bases). With 5 bases removed from V and 4 bases from J, the gap between germline ends came to 9 bases. The germline V gene encodes CDR1 KGHSH and CDR2 LQKENI. This CDR3 has 13 residues. This chain's CDR3 is CASSAGANQPQHF. The DNA of the CDR3 is TGTGCCAGCTCAGCCGGGGCGAATCAGCCCCAGCATTTT.

This clone appeared a few times. The chain employs TRBV7-2 and TRBJ2-1; no clear D gene. CDR1 and CDR2 from the germline V gene are SGHTA and FQGNSA. V lost 3 bases, J lost 5 bases, and 8 bases lay in between. CDR3 size: 13 residues. CDR3 coding DNA: TGTGCCAGCAGCTTGGCAGAGGACAATGAGCAGTTCTTC. Its protein is CASSLAEDNEQFF.

V is TRBV5-4 and J is TRBJ1-1, with D possibly being TRBD1 (6 bases). The V gene lost 5 bases and the J gene lost 2 bases, with 10 bases spanning the gap. CDR1 SGHNT and CDR2 YYREEE come from the germline V gene (reference sequence). The CDR3 has 13 residues. The CDR3 region has the DNA TGTGCCAGCAGGGACAGTCGAAACACTGAAGCTTTCTTT. Protein product: CASRDSRNTEAFF.

About this clone itself: This specimen includes other DNA sequences encoding the same CDR3. V gene TRBV9 combines with J gene TRBJ2-3, with D hard to call. The ends were cut back, 0 bases at V and 2 bases at J, with 4 bases in the middle. The CDR3 covers 13 residues. Germline CDR1 and CDR2: SGDLS and YYNGEE. CDR3 in amino acids: CASSVGVTDTQYF. In DNA, the CDR3 is TGTGCCAGCAGCGTAGGCGTCACAGATACGCAGTATTTT. Full variable domain (rest looked up from reference TRBV9 and TRBJ2-3): DSGVTQTPKHLITATGQRVTLRCSPRSGDLSVYWYQQSLDQGLQFLIQYYNGEERAKGNILERFSAQQFPDLHSELNLSSLELGDSALYFCASSVGVTDTQYFGPGTRLTVL.

V usage is TRBV30 and J usage is TRBJ2-5; D is undetermined. Matching the DNA end better, TRBJ2-7 makes the J call doubtful. The CDR3 consists of 13 residues. Germline loops: CDR1 GTSNPN, CDR2 SVGIG (reference sequence). The chain's CDR3 is CAWTMDGSYEQYF. Here the CDR3 DNA reads TGTGCCTGGACTATGGACGGCTCCTACGAGCAGTACTTC.

This sequence joins TRBV11-2 and TRBJ1-4; TRBD1 might be the D (5 bases). The CDR3 consists of 13 residues. V was pared by 8 bases and J by 8 bases, with 15 bases between. Germline loops: CDR1 SGHAT, CDR2 FQNNGV. The chain's CDR3 is CASLRGSGEKLFF. For the CDR3, the DNA is TGTGCCAGCTTGCGGGGGTCAGGGGAAAAACTGTTTTTT. The full variable domain, with the rest looked up from reference TRBV11-2 and TRBJ1-4, is EAGVAQSPRYKIIEKRQSVAFWCNPISGHATLYWYQQILGQGPKLLIQFQNNGVVDDSQLPKDRFSAERLKGVDSTLKIQPAKLEDSAVYLCASLRGSGEKLFFGSGTQLSVL.

The chain couples TRBV7-2 to TRBJ2-7, with D tentatively TRBD1 or TRBD2 (5 bases each). V shed 4 bases and J shed 7 bases, with 20 bases lying between them. The germline V gene encodes CDR1 SGHTA and CDR2 FQGNSA. The CDR3 runs to 15 residues. The CDR3 DNA follows: TGTGCCAGCAGCTGGGTGTCGGGCTCCGAGGGGGAGCAGTACTTC. Translation gives CASSWVSGSEGEQYF.

This clone has only one observation. The genes are TRBV7-6 and TRBJ2-1; tentatively, D is TRBD1 or TRBD2 (6 bases each). This CDR3 has 15 residues. The germline CDR1 and CDR2 sequences are SGHVS and FNYEAQ. Trimming cost V 2 bases and J 3 bases, with 11 bases left between them. In DNA, the CDR3 is TGTGCCAGCAGCTTAAGGGGGGAAGGCTACAATGAGCAGTTCTTC. Protein sequence: CASSLRGEGYNEQFF.

The chain uses TRBV5-6 and TRBJ1-1; TRBD1 is a possible D gene (5 bases). The CDR3 totals 15 residues. Germline V gene data show CDR1 as SGHDT and CDR2 as YYEEEE. V lost 6 bases and J 1 base, leaving 16 bases between the germline ends. The DNA for the CDR3 is TGTGCCAGCAATTTTGACGGGGGATCGAACACTGAAGCTTTCTTT. This codes for CASNFDGGSNTEAFF.

The CDR3 loop reads CASSQDGTGMRGYTF. The CDR3 region has the DNA TGCGCCAGCAGCCAAGATGGGACAGGGATGCGTGGCTACACCTTC. This chain joins TRBV4-3 and TRBJ1-2; 9 nucleotides line up with TRBD1. Per germline, CDR1 LGHNA and CDR2 YSLEER. Unmatched junction bases numbered 6, after V lost 0 bases and J lost 7 bases. CDR3 length: 15 residues.

The rearrangement uses TRBV9 and TRBJ2-3, with D perhaps given as TRBD1 or TRBD2 (5 bases each). The V end was cut by 3 bases, the J end by 0 bases, with 20 bases between. Germline CDR1 SGDLS, CDR2 YYNGEE. The CDR3 totals 18 residues. Written as DNA, the CDR3 is TGTGCCAGCAGCGGTGGGAGAAGGAGAGGGGAGAGCACAGATACGCAGTATTTT. It translates to CASSGGRRRGESTDTQYF.

The V call is TRBV6-6, the J call TRBJ2-5, with TRBD1 identical over 8 bases. The J call may be faulty, since TRBJ2-7 better matches the DNA end. Germline loops: CDR1 MNHNY, CDR2 SVGAGI (reference sequence). The CDR3 runs to 16 residues. As DNA, the CDR3 is TGTGCCAGCAGTTTCGACAGGGGCATTTCCTCGTCCGAGCAGTACTTC. Amino acid sequence: CASSFDRGISSSEQYF.

The chain is built from TRBV5-1 and TRBJ2-2, with D perhaps given as TRBD1 or TRBD2 (5 bases each). The germline V and J ends were trimmed by 4 bases and 8 bases, with 12 bases remaining between them. The CDR3 totals 13 residues. Germline loops: CDR1 SGHRS, CDR2 YFSETQ. This CDR3 is CASSPGPLGELFF. The CDR3 DNA sequence: TGCGCCAGCAGCCCGGGACCCCTGGGGGAGCTGTTTTTT.

This clone was seen once. The chain joins TRBV10-3 to TRBJ1-1; perhaps TRBD1 as D (6 bases). The CDR3 has 14 amino acids. Germline loops: CDR1 ENHRY, CDR2 SYGVKD. V was cut by 4 bases and J by 1 base, with 10 bases left in between. Here the CDR3 reads CAISVTTGNTEAFF. The CDR3 DNA is TGTGCCATCAGTGTTACGACAGGGAACACTGAAGCTTTCTTT.

This rearrangement joins TRBV5-1 to TRBJ2-1, with D hard to call. The CDR3 covers 14 residues. V gave up 0 bases and J gave up 6 bases, with 10 bases separating them. Germline CDR1 SGHRS, CDR2 YFSETQ. The CDR3 sequence: CASSLGAWSNEQFF. CDR3 nucleotides: TGCGCCAGCAGCTTGGGGGCTTGGAGCAATGAGCAGTTCTTC. The variable domain in full, with the rest retrieved from reference TRBV5-1 and TRBJ2-1, is KAGVTQTPRYLIKTRGQQVTLSCSPISGHRSVSWYQQTPGQGLQFLFEYFSETQRNKGNFPGRFSGRQFSNSRSEMNVSTLELGDSALYLCASSLGAWSNEQFFGPGTRLTVL.

V gene TRBV5-4 combines with J gene TRBJ1-3; 10 bases are shared with TRBD1. J lost 4 bases, V lost 4 bases, and 5 bases had no gene match. CDR1 and CDR2 from the germline V gene are SGHNT and YYREEE (reference sequence). This CDR3 comprises 15 residues. The CDR3 bases are TGTGCCAGCAGCCCCGGGACAGGGGTAGGAAACACCATATATTTT. Protein product: CASSPGTGVGNTIYF.